The entry that follows covers one TCR beta chain sequence. The antigen is unknown. Germline V gene lookup returns CDR1 SGHTA and CDR2 FQGNSA. The V and J ends lost 5 bases and 8 bases respectively, with 10 bases between them. This CDR3 has 12 residues. Expressed TCRB transcripts were sequenced because the entire RNA isolate underwent reverse transcription. Produced via immunoSEQ multiplex PCR; TCRdb's table is partial and in-frame only. The sample lists approximately 160,000 clones; 10% were seen once. This record belongs to a study of beta chain features in type 1 diabetes. General observations from the study: Patients showed naive, central memory and Treg TCRB repertoires that appeared more similar than those of healthy donors. Any HLA effect on TCRB rearrangement was left unresolved by small sub-analyses. In every one of the four CD4+ subsets, TCRB CDR3s were moderately but significantly shorter in Type 1 diabetes patients.

The source is a young man with type 1 diabetes. Sample: central memory CD4+ T cells from blood. This rearrangement joins TRBV7-2 to TRBJ2-1; D remains unclear. CDR3 loop: CASSRSWYEQFF. DNA of the CDR3: TGTGCCAGCAGCCGGTCTTGGTATGAGCAGTTCTTC.